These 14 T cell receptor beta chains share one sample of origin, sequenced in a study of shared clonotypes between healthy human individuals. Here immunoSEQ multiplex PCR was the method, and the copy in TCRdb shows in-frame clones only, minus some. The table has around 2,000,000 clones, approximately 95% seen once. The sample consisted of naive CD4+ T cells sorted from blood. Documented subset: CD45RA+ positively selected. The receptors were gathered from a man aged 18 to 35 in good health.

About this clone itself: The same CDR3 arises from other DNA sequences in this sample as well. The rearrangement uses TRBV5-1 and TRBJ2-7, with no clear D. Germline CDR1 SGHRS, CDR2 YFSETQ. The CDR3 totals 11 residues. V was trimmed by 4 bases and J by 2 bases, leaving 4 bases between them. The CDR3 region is CASSDTYEQYF. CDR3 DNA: TGCGCCAGCAGCGATACCTACGAGCAGTACTTC.

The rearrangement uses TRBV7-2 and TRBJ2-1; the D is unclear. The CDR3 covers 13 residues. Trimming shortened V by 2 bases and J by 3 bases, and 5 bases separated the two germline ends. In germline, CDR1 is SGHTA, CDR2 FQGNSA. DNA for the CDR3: TGTGCCAGCAGCTTACTCCTCTACAATGAGCAGTTCTTC. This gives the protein CASSLLLYNEQFF.

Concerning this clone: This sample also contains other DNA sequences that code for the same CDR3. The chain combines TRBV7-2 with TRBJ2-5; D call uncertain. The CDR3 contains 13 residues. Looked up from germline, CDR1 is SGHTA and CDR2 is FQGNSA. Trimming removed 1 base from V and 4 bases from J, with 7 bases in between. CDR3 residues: CASSLERGETQYF. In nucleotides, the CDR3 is TGTGCCAGCAGCTTAGAAAGAGGAGAGACCCAGTACTTC.

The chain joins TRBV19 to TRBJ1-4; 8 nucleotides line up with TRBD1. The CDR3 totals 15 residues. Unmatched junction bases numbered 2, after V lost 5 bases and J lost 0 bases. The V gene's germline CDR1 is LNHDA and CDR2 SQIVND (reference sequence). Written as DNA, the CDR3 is TGTGCCAGTAGTGGGGGACAGGCAACTAATGAAAAACTGTTTTTT. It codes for CASSGGQATNEKLFF.

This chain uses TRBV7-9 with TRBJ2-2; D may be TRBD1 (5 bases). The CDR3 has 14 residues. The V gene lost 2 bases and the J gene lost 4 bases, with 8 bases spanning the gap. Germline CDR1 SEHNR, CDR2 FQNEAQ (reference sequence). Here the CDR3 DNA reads TGTGCCAGCAGCTTAACAGGCGGCACCGGGGAGCTGTTTTTT. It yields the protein CASSLTGGTGELFF. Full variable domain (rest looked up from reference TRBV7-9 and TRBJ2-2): DTGVSQNPRHKITKRGQNVTFRCDPISEHNRLYWYRQTLGQGPEFLTYFQNEAQLEKSRLLSDRFSAERPKGSFSTLEIQRTEQGDSAMYLCASSLTGGTGELFFGEGSRLTVL.

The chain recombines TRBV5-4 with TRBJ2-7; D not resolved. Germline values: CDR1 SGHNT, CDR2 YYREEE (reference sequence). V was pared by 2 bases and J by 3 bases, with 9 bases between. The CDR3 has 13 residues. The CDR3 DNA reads TGTGCCAGCAGCTTAGGCAGCTACTACGAGCAGTACTTC. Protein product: CASSLGSYYEQYF.

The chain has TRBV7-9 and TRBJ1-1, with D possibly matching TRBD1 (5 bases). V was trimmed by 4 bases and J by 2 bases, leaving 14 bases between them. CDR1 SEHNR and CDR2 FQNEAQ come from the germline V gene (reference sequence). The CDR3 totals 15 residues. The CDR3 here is CASSSPTVNNTEAFF. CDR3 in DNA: TGTGCCAGCAGCTCGCCGACAGTGAATAACACTGAAGCTTTCTTT.

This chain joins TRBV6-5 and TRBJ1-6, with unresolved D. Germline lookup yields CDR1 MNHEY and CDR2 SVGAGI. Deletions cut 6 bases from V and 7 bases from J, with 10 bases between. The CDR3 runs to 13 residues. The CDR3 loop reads CASSRQRNSPLHF. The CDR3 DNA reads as TGTGCCAGCAGCAGACAAAGAAATTCACCCCTCCACTTT.

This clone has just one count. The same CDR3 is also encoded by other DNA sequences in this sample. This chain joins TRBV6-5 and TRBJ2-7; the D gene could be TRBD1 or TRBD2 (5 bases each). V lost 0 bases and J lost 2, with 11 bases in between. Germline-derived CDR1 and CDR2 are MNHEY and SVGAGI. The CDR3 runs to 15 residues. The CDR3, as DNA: TGTGCCAGCAGTTACTCTGGGACGGGGACCTACGAGCAGTACTTC. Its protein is CASSYSGTGTYEQYF.

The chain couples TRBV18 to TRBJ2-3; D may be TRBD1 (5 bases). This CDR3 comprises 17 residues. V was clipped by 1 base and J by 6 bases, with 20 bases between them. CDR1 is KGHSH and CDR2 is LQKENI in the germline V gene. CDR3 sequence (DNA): TGTGCCAGCTCACCACAGAAGGTACAAGGGGATAGGGATACGCAGTATTTT. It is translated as CASSPQKVQGDRDTQYF.

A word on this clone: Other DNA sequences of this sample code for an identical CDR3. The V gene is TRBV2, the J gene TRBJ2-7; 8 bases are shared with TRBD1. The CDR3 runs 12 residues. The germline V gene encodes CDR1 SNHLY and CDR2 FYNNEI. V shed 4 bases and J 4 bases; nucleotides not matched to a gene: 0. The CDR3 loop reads CASSGQGYEQYF. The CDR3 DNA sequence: TGTGCCAGCAGTGGACAGGGGTACGAGCAGTACTTC.

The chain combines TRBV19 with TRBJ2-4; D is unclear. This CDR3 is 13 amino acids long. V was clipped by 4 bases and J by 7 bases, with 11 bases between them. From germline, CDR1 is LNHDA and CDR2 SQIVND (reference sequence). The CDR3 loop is CASSTPTSNIQYF. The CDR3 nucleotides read TGTGCCAGTAGTACCCCGACCAGTAACATTCAGTACTTC.

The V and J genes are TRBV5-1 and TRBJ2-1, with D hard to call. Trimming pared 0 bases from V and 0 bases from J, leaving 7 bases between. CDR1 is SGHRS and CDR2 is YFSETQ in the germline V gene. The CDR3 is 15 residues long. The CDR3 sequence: CASSLETPSYNEQFF. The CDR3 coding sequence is TGCGCCAGCAGCTTGGAGACACCCTCCTACAATGAGCAGTTCTTC.

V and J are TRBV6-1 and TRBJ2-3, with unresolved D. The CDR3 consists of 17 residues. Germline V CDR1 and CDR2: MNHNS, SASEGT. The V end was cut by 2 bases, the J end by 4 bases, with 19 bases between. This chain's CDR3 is CASSEQSTTISPDTQYF. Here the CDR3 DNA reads TGTGCCAGCAGTGAACAGTCGACCACAATTTCCCCAGATACGCAGTATTTT.